This entry lists 29 T cell receptor beta chains sequenced from one sample in a study of T cells in tumors after PD-1 blockade. Produced via immunoSEQ multiplex PCR; TCRdb's table is partial and in-frame only. The repertoire holds 34,000 or so clones, 73% seen once, with around 38% in the top ten. Source: PBMCs, taken after anti-PD-1 treatment. The receptors derive from a human donor with basal cell carcinoma.

J is TRBJ1-2 and V is TRBV9; D gene unclear. The CDR3 length is 13 residues. V gave up 7 bases and J gave up 3 bases, with 13 bases separating them. Looked up from germline, CDR1 is SGDLS and CDR2 is YYNGEE. CDR3 coding DNA: TGTGCCAGCCGTAAGGACGACTACTATGGCTACACCTTC. Its protein product is CASRKDDYYGYTF.

The gene calls are TRBV7-9 and TRBJ1-1, with D tentatively TRBD1 (6 bases). The CDR3 has 12 residues. Germline V gene sequence: CDR1 SEHNR, CDR2 FQNEAQ (reference sequence). With 4 bases removed from V and 7 bases from J, the gap between germline ends came to 10 bases. The CDR3 loop reads CASSWDIGEAFF. In DNA, the CDR3 is TGTGCCAGCAGCTGGGACATAGGTGAAGCTTTCTTT.

The chain employs TRBV2 and TRBJ2-3; no definite D call. CDR3 length equals 13 residues. The V and J ends lost 0 bases and 3 bases respectively, with 4 bases between them. CDR1 SNHLY and CDR2 FYNNEI come from the germline V gene. CDR3 nucleotide sequence: TGTGCCAGCAGTGAAGCGTGGACAGATACGCAGTATTTT. Translating it yields CASSEAWTDTQYF.

The chain is built from TRBV7-9 and TRBJ2-1; 9 bases fit TRBD2. V shed 2 bases and J 8 bases; nucleotides not matched to a gene: 7. The CDR3 has 15 residues. Germline CDR1 reads SEHNR; CDR2 reads FQNEAQ (reference sequence). CDR3 protein: CASSLRRGGSDEQFF. CDR3 coding DNA: TGTGCCAGCAGCTTACGGCGGGGGGGCTCGGATGAGCAGTTCTTC.

The gene calls are TRBV4-3 and TRBJ1-1; D ambiguous. V shed 0 bases and J shed 7 bases, with 15 bases lying between them. Germline CDR1 and CDR2: LGHNA and YSLEER. The length of the CDR3 is 15 residues. The CDR3 coding sequence is TGCGCCAGCAGCCAAGATAATCTGGGTACCCTTGAAGCTTTCTTT. Translating gives CASSQDNLGTLEAFF.

The chain employs TRBV6-5 and TRBJ1-2; 10 bases fit TRBD1. The junction had 6 bases not matched to a gene; V was cut back by 4 bases and J by 4 bases. This CDR3 has 15 amino acids. Germline V gene data show CDR1 as MNHEY and CDR2 as SVGAGI. The CDR3 DNA reads TGTGCCAGCAGTTCCCCGGGACAGGGGAGCTATGGCTACACCTTC. Amino acid sequence: CASSSPGQGSYGYTF.

The table lists this clone with a count of one. This rearrangement joins TRBV11-3 to TRBJ1-2; 12 nucleotides align to TRBD1. The V gene's germline CDR1 is SGHNT and CDR2 YENEEA. Trimming took 0 bases from V and 4 from J; bases not matched to a gene: 3. The CDR3 sequence is 16 residues long. The CDR3, as DNA: TGTGCCAGCAGCTTAGACCGGGACAGGGGGCCCTATGGCTACACCTTC. It yields the protein CASSLDRDRGPYGYTF.

The J gene is TRBJ1-2, the V gene TRBV18; 7 bases agree with TRBD1. CDR1 KGHSH and CDR2 LQKENI come from the germline V gene. V lost 6 bases to trimming and J lost 4 bases; unmatched junction nucleotides: 8. CDR3 length: 14 residues. Here the CDR3 DNA reads TGTGCCAGCTCTGCGACAGGGAGGGGCTATGGCTACACCTTC. Translating gives CASSATGRGYGYTF.

The chain combines TRBV5-4 with TRBJ2-5; D is possibly TRBD2 (6 bases). Germline V gives CDR1 SGHNT, CDR2 YYREEE (reference sequence). Trimming took 2 bases from V and 5 from J, leaving 10 bases between them. The CDR3 runs to 13 residues. This CDR3 is CASSFFGGETQYF. DNA of the CDR3: TGTGCCAGCAGCTTCTTTGGGGGGGAGACCCAGTACTTC.

The rearrangement links TRBV15 to TRBJ2-3; the D is unclear. This CDR3 has 15 residues. The germline V gene has CDR1 LNHNV and CDR2 YYDKDF (reference sequence). V lost 3 bases and J 0 bases, leaving 10 bases between the germline ends. The CDR3 region is CATSRWSLSTDTQYF. In nucleotides, the CDR3 is TGTGCCACCAGCAGGTGGAGCCTTAGCACAGATACGCAGTATTTT.

The V call is TRBV11-3, the J call TRBJ2-1; TRBD2 matches 12 bases. The CDR3 sequence is 16 residues long. Unmatched junction bases numbered 14, after V lost 5 bases and J lost 12 bases. In germline, CDR1 is SGHNT, CDR2 YENEEA. CDR3 protein: CASSARLAGALNRQFF. The CDR3 nucleotides are TGTGCCAGCAGCGCCCGACTAGCGGGAGCCCTAAATAGGCAGTTCTTC. Full variable domain (remainder filled in from reference TRBV11-3 and TRBJ2-1): EAGVVQSPRYKIIEKKQPVAFWCNPISGHNTLYWYLQNLGQGPELLIRYENEEAVDDSQLPKDRFSAERLKGVDSTLKIQPAELGDSAVYLCASSARLAGALNRQFFGPGTRLTVL.

The chain uses TRBV7-9 and TRBJ2-3; D gene uncertain. This CDR3 has 14 amino acids. Trimming left V 1 base short and J 6 bases short, with 11 bases between. Germline V gene data show CDR1 as SEHNR and CDR2 as FQNEAQ (reference sequence). The CDR3 spells CASSLGTSRDTQYF. The CDR3 DNA reads as TGTGCCAGCAGCTTAGGAACTTCCCGGGATACGCAGTATTTT.

The chain combines TRBV4-3 with TRBJ2-5; 7 nucleotides agree with TRBD2. V shed 4 bases and J 1 base; nucleotides not matched to a gene: 3. This CDR3 spans 14 amino acids. Germline V gene sequence: CDR1 LGHNA, CDR2 YSLEER. The chain's CDR3 is CASSPGTIQETQYF. The CDR3 DNA sequence: TGCGCCAGCAGCCCCGGGACTATCCAAGAGACCCAGTACTTC.

The table lists this clone with a count of one. The chain joins TRBV4-3 to TRBJ1-2; no definite D call. Trimming pared 1 base from V and 4 bases from J, leaving 13 bases between. Germline assignment: CDR1 LGHNA and CDR2 YSLEER. The CDR3 is 15 amino acids. The CDR3 region has the DNA TGCGCCAGCAGCCAAGGGGAGCGTCACATCTATGGCTACACCTTC. Encoded protein: CASSQGERHIYGYTF.

Only a few counts were recorded for this clone. V usage is TRBV29-1 and J usage is TRBJ2-3; perhaps TRBD1 as D (6 bases). The CDR3 contains 13 residues. The V end lost 7 bases, the J end lost 4 bases, and 15 bases lay between the germline ends. CDR1 is SQVTM, CDR2 ANQGSEA, per germline. The CDR3 is CSANQGWPDTQYF. CDR3 DNA: TGCAGCGCAAATCAGGGGTGGCCAGATACGCAGTATTTT.

The genes are TRBV19 and TRBJ1-1; unclear D gene. Germline values: CDR1 LNHDA, CDR2 SQIVND (reference sequence). CDR3 length equals 14 residues. Trimming removed 6 bases at V and 1 base at J, with 12 bases between. In DNA form, the CDR3 reads TGTGCCAGTAGCACTCGGACGGCGAACACTGAAGCTTTCTTT. Its protein product is CASSTRTANTEAFF.

The J gene is TRBJ2-2, the V gene TRBV6-5; D is ambiguous. CDR1 is MNHEY and CDR2 is SVGAGI in the germline V gene. Trimming removed 1 base from V and 6 bases from J, with 3 bases in between. The CDR3 contains 12 residues. In nucleotides, the CDR3 is TGTGCCAGCAGTTACTACGCCGGGGAGCTGTTTTTT. Its protein product is CASSYYAGELFF.

J is TRBJ2-6 and V is TRBV7-9, with D perhaps matching TRBD1 or TRBD2 (5 bases each). V was trimmed by 6 bases and J by 1 base, leaving 16 bases between them. Germline V lookup: CDR1 SEHNR, CDR2 FQNEAQ (reference sequence). This CDR3 is 17 amino acids long. CDR3 sequence reads: CASSSSGTVSGANVLTF. DNA of the CDR3: TGTGCCAGCAGTTCGTCCGGGACCGTGTCTGGGGCCAACGTCCTGACTTTC.

The V gene is TRBV7-2, the J gene TRBJ2-3; D is uncertain. Per germline, CDR1 SGHTA and CDR2 FQGNSA. Trimming took off 3 bases at V and 2 bases at J, with 9 bases between the two ends. CDR3 length equals 14 residues. CDR3 residues: CASSFQVTTDTQYF. For the CDR3, the DNA is TGTGCCAGCAGCTTCCAAGTAACCACAGATACGCAGTATTTT.

By sample share, this clone is medium-sized. The chain recombines TRBV14 with TRBJ1-6, with no clear D. Germline V CDR1 and CDR2: SGHDN, FVKESK. The length of the CDR3 is 15 residues. V dropped 2 bases and J dropped 5 bases, with 10 bases sitting between them. CDR3 sequence (DNA): TGTGCCAGCAGCCAAACTGTAGGGAATAATTCACCCCTCCACTTT. Translating gives CASSQTVGNNSPLHF.

The chain has TRBV5-1 and TRBJ2-7, with TRBD2 matching 8 bases. From germline, CDR1 is SGHRS and CDR2 YFSETQ. The CDR3 is 14 amino acids. V was pared by 4 bases and J by 2 bases, with 5 bases of the junction left unmatched. In DNA form, the CDR3 reads TGCGCCAGCAGCACCCGGGGGGGACCCTACGAGCAGTACTTC. It translates to CASSTRGGPYEQYF.

This clone was found once. The chain carries TRBV6-5 and TRBJ1-4; D is undetermined. The CDR3 is made up of 14 amino acids. V lost 6 bases and J 4 bases, leaving 12 bases between the germline ends. The germline gives CDR1 MNHEY, CDR2 SVGAGI. The CDR3 loop reads CASRTQDLNEKLFF. The CDR3 DNA is TGTGCCAGCAGGACTCAGGACCTTAATGAAAAACTGTTTTTT.

This chain joins TRBV30 and TRBJ1-5; TRBD1 might be the D (5 bases). Germline loops: CDR1 GTSNPN, CDR2 SVGIG (reference sequence). Trimming took off 1 base at V and 4 bases at J, with 11 bases between the two ends. The CDR3 totals 14 residues. The CDR3 here is CAWSGQTSNQPQHF. The CDR3 DNA reads as TGTGCCTGGAGTGGACAGACAAGTAATCAGCCCCAGCATTTT.

This clone was observed many times. V usage is TRBV6-1 and J usage is TRBJ2-3; no definite D call. Trimming took off 3 bases at V and 5 bases at J, with 12 bases between the two ends. This CDR3 comprises 14 residues. CDR1 is MNHNS and CDR2 is SASEGT in the germline V gene. This CDR3 is CASSDPWMRDTQYF. The CDR3, as DNA: TGTGCCAGCAGTGATCCGTGGATGCGAGATACGCAGTATTTT.

This clone occurred once. V and J are TRBV7-9 and TRBJ2-5; no clear D gene. Looked up from germline, CDR1 is SEHNR and CDR2 is FQNEAQ (reference sequence). The CDR3 length is 16 residues. The V end lost 5 bases, the J end lost 1 base, and 17 bases lay between the germline ends. The CDR3 nucleotides are TGTGCCAGCAGCATGATATCGATGCGGCTCCAAGAGACCCAGTACTTC. Its translation: CASSMISMRLQETQYF.

The chain couples TRBV9 to TRBJ1-4; D gene ambiguous. The CDR3 has 15 amino acids. The V gene lost 1 base and the J gene lost 1 base, with 8 bases spanning the gap. CDR1 is SGDLS, CDR2 YYNGEE, per germline. The CDR3 reads CASSVSHRTNEKLFF. CDR3 DNA sequence: TGTGCCAGCAGCGTATCTCACAGAACTAATGAAAAACTGTTTTTT.

V gene TRBV6-2 or TRBV6-3 combines with J gene TRBJ2-7; TRBD1 aligns across 9 bases. V lost 6 bases, J lost 0 bases, and 9 bases stayed unmatched. The CDR3 extends over 16 amino acids. CDR1 MNHEY and CDR2 SVGEGT come from the germline V gene. CDR3 in amino acids: CASSHLTGGSSYEQYF. The CDR3 DNA is TGTGCCAGCAGCCATCTTACAGGGGGCAGCTCCTACGAGCAGTACTTC.

The gene calls are TRBV6-6 and TRBJ2-3; possibly TRBD1 or TRBD2 for D (5 bases each). With 4 bases removed from V and 4 bases from J, the gap between germline ends came to 18 bases. This CDR3 is built from 16 residues. Germline CDR1 reads MNHNY; CDR2 reads SVGAGI (reference sequence). The CDR3 is CASSWTLLAGPDTQYF. CDR3 nucleotide sequence: TGTGCCAGCAGTTGGACATTACTGGCGGGTCCAGATACGCAGTATTTT.

This clone came up a few times. J is TRBJ2-1 and V is TRBV7-3; 8 nucleotides align to TRBD2. The CDR3 spans 15 residues. Germline trimming cut 4 bases from V and 6 bases from J; bases unmatched to any gene: 8. Germline V gives CDR1 SGHTA, CDR2 FQGTGA. The CDR3 bases are TGTGCCAGCAGCTCCTCTAGCGGGTATCTCAATGAGCAGTTCTTC. Encoded protein: CASSSSSGYLNEQFF.